This T cell receptor beta chain was captured in a study of human T cells and chemical hapten exposure (dated by TCRdb to the early 2020s). Background for the entire study: Libraries were combined into a pool for sequencing, and differences in TCR yield between samples came mainly from small differences in library volumes within the pool. This study followed changes in the peripheral blood TCR repertoire in vivo during primary and secondary sensitization of alopecia patients to the hapten diphenylcyclopropenone (DPC). For every blood RNA sample, sequencing covered both the TCR alpha and TCR beta chains. Broader findings and caveats from the paper: No change with DPC sensitization was found in the number of TCRs above 1 in 1000 frequency, and no evidence of global repertoire structure alterations was found. Repeated subsampling changed both the strength of the expansion versus patch-test correlation and the threshold at which that correlation became significant.

Library construction relied on RACE. Sequencer: NextSeq 500. During library preparation, unique molecular identifiers were attached to individual cDNA molecules so that TCRs could be counted in a quantitative, reproducible way. On the study's bioinformatics: A median of about 100,000 TCRs per sample was observed, with a range of roughly 23,224 to 750,000. The Decombinator software suite was used to annotate V, J and CDR3 in the TCR reads. For PS versus PT1 abundance plots, all samples were subsampled to the same number of TCRs (28,000). Expanded TCRs were defined as absent before sensitization and observed at least eight times at the 2-week time point. TCRdb reworked the public reads: Q25 trimming with fastp, MiXCR clone assembly, productive beta chains retained. Rows with one shared CDR3 protein collapse into an entry with the most common genes and DNA. These V and J calls originate from TCRdb's pipeline instead of the authors' own analysis. For this sample the table gives 45,000 or so distinct CDR3 sequences, of which about 4.1% were detected only once. The ten largest account for 4.5% to 6% of the sample.

In light of the paper, this sample's time point label describes: healthy volunteer bleed at 2 weeks. Total RNA was extracted from unfractionated whole blood that had been collected in Tempus Blood RNA tubes. Five healthy volunteers acted as controls for TCR sequencing and had blood drawn at day 0, 2 weeks and 6 weeks. The sample holds many counts of this clonotype. Its cognate antigen has yet to be identified. Qualities for individual bases were not recorded, and no much larger clone is one base off. Spanning cysteine to phenylalanine, the CDR3 consists of 16 amino acids. Only the CDR3 DNA is retained, 48 bases long and in frame from the first base. At the junction V is shortened by 4 bases and J by 4 bases; bases outside the gene matches: 2. Sequences SGHTA (CDR1) and FQGNSA (CDR2) are obtained from the germline V gene.

This clonotype was sampled from a human donor in good health. Some clones in this sample may be carry-over from other donors' samples. In this chain, TRBV7-2 is recombined with TRBJ2-2, and TRBD2 matches 14 of the central bases. Material: whole blood. The DNA sequence is as follows: TGTGCCAGCAGCTCGACTAGCGGGAGGGGCACCGGGGAGCTGTTTTTT. Its coded protein is CASSSTSGRGTGELFF.